This TCR beta chain derives from a study of siplizumab effects on memory and regulatory T cells. Per germline, CDR1 MNHNY and CDR2 SVGAGI (reference sequence). V was pared by 3 bases and J by 5 bases, with 14 bases between. This CDR3 spans 14 amino acids. TCRdb's table, derived via immunoSEQ multiplex PCR, lists solely in-frame clones and lacks some. In the table there are over 100,000 clones, 85% to 95% of which are singletons. The sequence came from a human donor in good health. The chain uses TRBV6-6 and TRBJ2-7; tentatively, D is TRBD2 (7 bases). Sequencing input: non-Treg CD4+ T cells sorted from blood. This CDR3 reads CASSYGQGRDEQYF. DNA for the CDR3: TGTGCCAGCAGTTATGGGCAGGGGAGGGACGAGCAGTACTTC.